These 20 T cell receptor beta chains were all obtained from the same sample, sequenced in a study of blood T cell repertoires in COVID-19. Sequencing used immunoSEQ multiplex PCR; TCRdb keeps in-frame clones, though not all of them. Among about 68,000 clones listed, 83% were seen once. Source material: peripheral blood. The receptors here all came from a man older than 75 with acute or convalescent COVID-19.

This clone occurred a few times. V gene TRBV11-2 combines with J gene TRBJ1-2, with 8 positions matching TRBD1. The germline V gene has CDR1 SGHAT and CDR2 FQNNGV. CDR3 size: 14 residues. The V and J ends lost 3 bases and 8 bases, in that order; junction bases with no gene match: 8. The CDR3 loop is CASSFAGGARGYTF. CDR3 nucleotide sequence: TGTGCCAGCAGCTTCGCAGGGGGCGCGCGGGGCTACACCTTC. Full variable domain (outside the CDR3, taken from reference TRBV11-2 and TRBJ1-2): EAGVAQSPRYKIIEKRQSVAFWCNPISGHATLYWYQQILGQGPKLLIQFQNNGVVDDSQLPKDRFSAERLKGVDSTLKIQPAKLEDSAVYLCASSFAGGARGYTFGSGTRLTVV.

CDR3 sequence: CASSPPIKNTEAFF. For the CDR3, the DNA is TGTGCCAGCAGTCCCCCTATTAAGAACACTGAAGCTTTCTTT. The V call is TRBV28, the J call TRBJ1-1; D is unclear. The germline gives CDR1 MDHEN, CDR2 SYDVKM. Trimming shortened V by 5 bases and J by 1 base, and 11 bases separated the two germline ends. The CDR3 sequence is 14 residues long. The variable domain in full, completed from reference TRBV28 and TRBJ1-1, reads DVKVTQSSRYLVKRTGEKVFLECVQDMDHENMFWYRQDPGLGLRLIYFSYDVKMKEKGDIPEGYSVSREKKERFSLILESASTNQTSMYLCASSPPIKNTEAFFGQGTRLTVV.

The chain links TRBV14 to TRBJ1-1, with D hard to call. This CDR3 is built from 13 residues. Trimming shortened V by 6 bases and J by 2 bases, and 10 bases separated the two germline ends. Germline CDR1 SGHDN, CDR2 FVKESK. The chain's CDR3 is CASRATFNTEAFF. CDR3 DNA sequence: TGTGCCAGCAGGGCGACATTCAACACTGAAGCTTTCTTT.

This clone was counted a few times. This chain links TRBV7-2 with TRBJ1-5; D unclear. This CDR3 spans 15 amino acids. Germline CDR1 and CDR2: SGHTA and FQGNSA. The germline V and J ends were trimmed by 1 base and 5 bases, with 12 bases remaining between them. The CDR3 reads CASSLGAEGHQPQHF. In DNA, the CDR3 is TGTGCCAGCAGCTTAGGGGCTGAGGGCCATCAGCCCCAGCATTTT.

This sequence joins TRBV7-3 and TRBJ1-1; 7 bases align to TRBD1. Trimming at V came to 5 bases and at J to 3 bases, leaving 6 bases not matched to a gene. Germline V gives CDR1 SGHTA, CDR2 FQGTGA. This CDR3 spans 14 amino acids. The CDR3 DNA sequence: TGTGCCAGCAGCCCCCACGGGACAGACACTGAAGCTTTCTTT. It specifies CASSPHGTDTEAFF.

The V call is TRBV28, the J call TRBJ2-1; the D gene is possibly TRBD1 (5 bases). Germline V CDR1 and CDR2: MDHEN, SYDVKM. Trimming removed 5 bases at V and 7 bases at J, with 15 bases between. CDR3 length: 14 residues. CDR3 region: CASSLALDINEQFF. The CDR3 region has the DNA TGTGCCAGCAGTCTCGCGCTGGACATAAATGAGCAGTTCTTC.

The CDR3, as DNA: TGTGCCAGCAGCCGACAGCCACCATCCGATTTTAACTATGGCTACACCTTC. It specifies CASSRQPPSDFNYGYTF. The chain is built from TRBV5-5 and TRBJ1-2, with a tentative D call TRBD1 (5 bases). The length of the CDR3 is 17 residues. V was pared by 4 bases and J by 1 base, with 20 bases between. CDR1 SGHKS and CDR2 YYEKEE come from the germline V gene (reference sequence).

The rearrangement links TRBV27 to TRBJ1-1, with D maybe TRBD1 (6 bases). The CDR3 is made up of 14 amino acids. Germline loops: CDR1 MNHEY, CDR2 SMNVEV (reference sequence). The germline V and J ends were trimmed by 3 bases and 4 bases, with 12 bases remaining between them. The CDR3 sequence is CASSFGGAGTEAFF. The CDR3 coding sequence is TGTGCCAGCAGTTTTGGGGGGGCGGGCACTGAAGCTTTCTTT.

The chain couples TRBV4-1 to TRBJ1-4, with 9 positions matching TRBD1. V gave up 1 base and J gave up 4 bases; unmatched junction bases: 4. Germline V gene sequence: CDR1 MGHRA, CDR2 YSYEKL. The CDR3 is 16 amino acids. The CDR3 sequence is CASSQVSGQGNEKLFF. CDR3 bases: TGCGCCAGCAGCCAAGTTTCGGGACAGGGTAATGAAAAACTGTTTTTT.

The chain couples TRBV29-1 to TRBJ2-5; a weak D match, TRBD2 (6 bases). V was cut by 6 bases and J by 5 bases, with 19 bases left in between. The germline V gene encodes CDR1 SQVTM and CDR2 ANQGSEA. The length of the CDR3 is 14 residues. The CDR3 DNA follows: TGCAGCGTCCCTCGAGCGGGCGGGGAGGAGACCCAGTACTTC. Amino acids: CSVPRAGGEETQYF.

The rearrangement joins TRBV7-6 to TRBJ2-5, with D possibly being TRBD2 (7 bases). The CDR3 consists of 18 residues. The germline gives CDR1 SGHVS, CDR2 FNYEAQ. V lost 0 bases to trimming and J lost 2 bases, with 19 bases between them. The DNA of the CDR3 is TGTGCCAGCAGCTTAGCAGGGGGGGATAGGGCAAATCAAGAGACCCAGTACTTC. It is translated as CASSLAGGDRANQETQYF.

The V gene is TRBV29-1, the J gene TRBJ2-3; 8 bases map to TRBD1. V was pared by 3 bases and J by 2 bases, with 13 bases of the junction left unmatched. Germline V gene data show CDR1 as SQVTM and CDR2 as ANQGSEA. The CDR3 covers 17 residues. CDR3 amino acids: CSVDGGVDRGFTDTQYF. The DNA for the CDR3 is TGCAGCGTTGATGGCGGAGTCGACAGGGGCTTCACAGATACGCAGTATTTT.

The chain recombines TRBV5-1 with TRBJ2-7; 8 nucleotides match TRBD1. Germline values: CDR1 SGHRS, CDR2 YFSETQ. This CDR3 is built from 12 residues. The trim removed 7 bases at V and 1 base at J, leaving 1 base unmatched. The CDR3 region has the DNA TGCGCCAGCGGACAGGGATCCTACGAGCAGTACTTC. This sequence encodes CASGQGSYEQYF.

The genes are TRBV7-2 and TRBJ2-2, with TRBD2 identical over 7 bases. Germline assignment: CDR1 SGHTA and CDR2 FQGNSA. V was pared by 6 bases and J by 6 bases, with 7 bases of the junction left unmatched. The CDR3 is 14 amino acids. The CDR3 sequence is CASSRQTSAGELFF. The CDR3 DNA is TGTGCCAGCAGTCGACAAACTAGCGCCGGGGAGCTGTTTTTT.

V gene TRBV11-2 combines with J gene TRBJ2-5, with 8 positions matching TRBD1. Per germline, CDR1 SGHAT and CDR2 FQNNGV. The CDR3 is 16 residues long. Losses at the gene ends were 0 bases for V and 1 base for J; bases not matched to a gene: 4. The CDR3 bases are TGTGCCAGCAGCTTAGACCTGACAGGGGCCCAAGAGACCCAGTACTTC. As protein: CASSLDLTGAQETQYF.

The chain recombines TRBV9 with TRBJ2-1; 9 nucleotides align to TRBD1. The CDR3 runs 14 residues. The germline V gene encodes CDR1 SGDLS and CDR2 YYNGEE. Trimming took 0 bases from V and 15 from J; bases not matched to a gene: 10. Written as DNA, the CDR3 is TGTGCCAGCAGCGTAGATCGGGACAGGGCCAGCCCGTTCTTC. It encodes CASSVDRDRASPFF.

For the CDR3, the DNA is TGCGCCAGCAGCTTGGCCAGGGGTAGGGATACGCAGTATTTT. Translation gives CASSLARGRDTQYF. This chain uses TRBV5-1 with TRBJ2-3; perhaps TRBD1 as D (6 bases). CDR1 SGHRS and CDR2 YFSETQ come from the germline V gene. This CDR3 has 14 amino acids. The V end was cut by 0 bases, the J end by 6 bases, with 11 bases between.

The CDR3 sequence is CASSLSRTNTGELFF. CDR3 nucleotide sequence: TGTGCCAGCAGCTTAAGCAGGACTAACACCGGGGAGCTGTTTTTT. The J gene is TRBJ2-2, the V gene TRBV7-8, with D possibly being TRBD2 (5 bases). The CDR3 extends over 15 amino acids. The germline CDR1 and CDR2 sequences are SGHVS and FQNEAQ. Trimming cost V 2 bases and J 2 bases, with 9 bases left between them. Full variable domain (outside the CDR3, taken from reference TRBV7-8 and TRBJ2-2): GAGVSQSPRYKVAKRGQDVALRCDPISGHVSLFWYQQALGQGPEFLTYFQNEAQLDKSGLPSDRFFAERPEGSVSTLKIQRTQQEDSAVYLCASSLSRTNTGELFFGEGSRLTVL.

The V call is TRBV28, the J call TRBJ1-6, with a possible D match to TRBD1 (5 bases). Trimming removed 0 bases from V and 3 bases from J, with 6 bases in between. The germline gives CDR1 MDHEN, CDR2 SYDVKM. This CDR3 has 15 amino acids. CDR3 DNA: TGTGCCAGCAGTTTATGGCAGGGCTATAATTCACCCCTCCACTTT. Translating gives CASSLWQGYNSPLHF.

This sequence joins TRBV5-4 and TRBJ2-7; TRBD2 agrees at 10 bases. This CDR3 region has 16 residues. V gave up 0 bases and J gave up 4 bases; unmatched junction bases: 7. In germline, CDR1 is SGHNT, CDR2 YYREEE (reference sequence). CDR3 coding DNA: TGTGCCAGCAGCTTGGCGGGACTAGCGAGTAAATACGAGCAGTACTTC. Translated: CASSLAGLASKYEQYF.